This TCR beta chain was recovered during a study of CD4 T cells in relation to SARS-CoV-2 and coronaviruses. Study results and caveats: In roughly 61% of donors, memory CD4+ clonotypes crossrecognized SARS-CoV-2 and at least one common cold coronavirus spike. The assay detects memory recall responses, not culture-primed primary responses.

The CDR3 covers 12 residues. Germline lookup yields CDR1 SQVTM and CDR2 ANQGSEA. Trimming shortened V by 2 bases and J by 8 bases, and 9 bases separated the two germline ends. Unexposed donor CD4+ T cells date from about 2011-2018, before the COVID-19 pandemic. About this clone itself: Antigen unknown.

This table comes from immunoSEQ multiplex PCR, and its TCRdb copy is limited to in-frame clones, with some not included. The sample contains 60,000 to 75,000 clones, 93% of which appear only once. The receptor was derived from a human donor in good health. The rearrangement uses TRBV29-1 and TRBJ1-4; D remains unclear. The sequenced sample was naive CD4+ T cells from PBMCs. Described subset: naive CD4+ T cells isolated by negative enrichment. The DNA for the CDR3 is TGCAGCGTTGAACTGCTAGGGGAAAAACTGTTTTTT. This sequence encodes CSVELLGEKLFF.